This TCR beta chain was sequenced during a study of blood T cell repertoires in COVID-19. Across the whole study: PBMCs, B-cell-depleted T cells, or T cells provided the cDNA or gDNA that made up the material.

Comment on this clone: The junction departs from the called germline gene at one end, perhaps through a read error.

CDR1 is MNHEY and CDR2 is SMNVEV in the germline V gene (reference sequence). The CDR3 loop spans 13 amino acids. Profiled with immunoSEQ multiplex PCR; TCRdb holds only in-frame clones, not every one. The table shows 45,000 to 70,000 clones, with roughly 86% occurring only once. The material sequenced was peripheral blood. V usage is TRBV27 and J usage is TRBJ2-7; 7 bases agree with TRBD2. The TCR comes from a woman aged 80 or older with acute or convalescent COVID-19. This CDR3 is CASSSKPRGDLFF. CDR3 nucleotide sequence: TGTGCCAGCAGTTCAAAACCCCGGGGGGACCTATTCTTC.